These 10 T cell receptor beta chains came from one sample sequenced in a study of circulating and synovial CD4+ cells in juvenile arthritis. Profiling relied on immunoSEQ multiplex PCR, and the TCRdb table lists in-frame clones only, not all of them. The table shows some 16,000 clones, with 91% occurring only once. The specimen was CD4+ T cells from blood. These receptors were collected from a human donor with juvenile idiopathic arthritis.

CDR3: CASGLVLPQGARYGYTF. For the CDR3, the DNA is TGTGCTAGTGGTTTGGTACTCCCCCAGGGGGCAAGGTATGGCTACACCTTC. This sequence joins TRBV12-5 and TRBJ1-2; TRBD1 matches at 8 bases. The CDR3 totals 17 residues. V trimming: 0 bases; J trimming: 5 bases; junction bases outside the gene matches: 11. Germline V gene sequence: CDR1 LGHNT, CDR2 FRNRAP.

The J gene is TRBJ1-1, the V gene TRBV29-1; 9 bases map to TRBD1. The trim removed 5 bases at V and 0 bases at J, leaving 4 bases unmatched. Germline lookup yields CDR1 SQVTM and CDR2 ANQGSEA. The CDR3 sequence is 14 residues long. CDR3: CSVRQGEMNTEAFF. As DNA, the CDR3 is TGCAGCGTTAGACAGGGGGAAATGAACACTGAAGCTTTCTTT.

The chain is built from TRBV19 and TRBJ1-2; the D is unclear. The CDR3 consists of 13 residues. Germline V gives CDR1 LNHDA, CDR2 SQIVND (reference sequence). With 9 bases removed from V and 1 base from J, the gap between germline ends came to 12 bases. The DNA of the CDR3 is TGTGCCAGCAAAGGACGGGGTAACTATGGCTACACCTTC. Translation gives CASKGRGNYGYTF.

The rearrangement uses TRBV1 and TRBJ2-1; whether TRBD2, the table's D call, matches the DNA was not checked. TRBV1 is termed a pseudogene. This CDR3 comprises 18 residues. The CDR3 sequence is CTGDGLTSGEIHYNEQFF. In DNA, the CDR3 is TGCACCGGAGACGGGTTAACTAGCGGGGAGATACACTACAATGAGCAGTTCTTC.

J is TRBJ1-2 and V is TRBV6-5; TRBD1 agrees at 7 bases. This CDR3 comprises 14 residues. V was pared by 6 bases and J by 0 bases, with 4 bases of the junction left unmatched. The V gene's germline CDR1 is MNHEY and CDR2 SVGAGI. The CDR3 DNA reads TGTGCCAGCAGCGACAGGGAAGCTAACTATGGCTACACCTTC. Protein: CASSDREANYGYTF.

The chain uses TRBV18 and TRBJ1-1, with D perhaps TRBD1 (5 bases). The CDR3 has 16 residues. Germline V gene lookup returns CDR1 KGHSH and CDR2 LQKENI. V lost 0 bases and J lost 1, with 12 bases in between. The CDR3 spells CASSPPGQDKNTEAFF. CDR3 DNA sequence: TGTGCCAGCTCACCACCAGGCCAGGACAAGAACACTGAAGCTTTCTTT.

This clone was observed once. The chain joins TRBV6-4 to TRBJ1-2; TRBD1 might be the D (6 bases). V was trimmed by 10 bases and J by 4 bases, leaving 34 bases between them. CDR1 is MRHNA and CDR2 is SNTAGT in the germline V gene. This CDR3 has 19 amino acids. The CDR3 is CANIRGGAKRGGPSYGYTF. DNA for the CDR3: TGTGCCAACATCCGGGGGGGGGCGAAACGGGGCGGGCCTAGCTATGGCTACACCTTC.

The chain employs TRBV6-5 and TRBJ1-2, with TRBD1 matching 10 bases. The germline CDR1 and CDR2 sequences are MNHEY and SVGAGI. The V gene end was trimmed by 6 bases and the J gene end by 8 bases; junction bases not matched to a gene: 6. CDR3 length: 13 amino acids. CDR3: CASSQTGGRGYTF. CDR3 in DNA: TGTGCCAGCAGCCAGACAGGGGGCCGAGGCTACACCTTC.

V gene TRBV7-2 combines with J gene TRBJ2-4, with D perhaps matching TRBD1 (6 bases). The CDR3 covers 16 residues. V lost 1 base to trimming and J lost 0 bases, with 10 bases between them. Germline CDR1 is SGHTA and CDR2 is FQGNSA. CDR3 sequence reads: CASSLVGGLAKNIQYF. The CDR3 DNA follows: TGTGCCAGCAGCTTAGTAGGGGGTCTAGCCAAAAACATTCAGTACTTC.

The chain uses TRBV6-5 and TRBJ1-1; no definite D call. V was pared by 0 bases and J by 2 bases, with 13 bases between. The CDR3 contains 16 residues. In germline, CDR1 is MNHEY, CDR2 SVGAGI. The CDR3 nucleotides are TGTGCCAGCAGTTACTCTCCAAAGCGAATCAACACTGAAGCTTTCTTT. Its protein product is CASSYSPKRINTEAFF.